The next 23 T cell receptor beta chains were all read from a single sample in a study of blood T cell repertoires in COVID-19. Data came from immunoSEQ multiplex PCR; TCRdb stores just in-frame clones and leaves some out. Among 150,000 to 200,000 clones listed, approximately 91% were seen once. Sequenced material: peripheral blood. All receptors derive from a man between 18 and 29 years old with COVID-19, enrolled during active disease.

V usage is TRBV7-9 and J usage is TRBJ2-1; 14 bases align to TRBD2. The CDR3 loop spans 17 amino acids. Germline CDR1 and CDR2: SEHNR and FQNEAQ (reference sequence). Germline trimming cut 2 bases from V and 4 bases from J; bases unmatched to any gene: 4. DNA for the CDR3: TGTGCCAGCAGCTTATCCGGGACTAGCGGGAGATACAATGAGCAGTTCTTC. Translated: CASSLSGTSGRYNEQFF.

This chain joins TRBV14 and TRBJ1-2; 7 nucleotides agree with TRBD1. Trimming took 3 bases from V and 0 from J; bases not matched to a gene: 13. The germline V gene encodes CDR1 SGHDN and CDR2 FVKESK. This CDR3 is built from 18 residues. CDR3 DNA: TGTGCCAGCAGCCAGAAGGACAGGACAAACCTCACTAACTATGGCTACACCTTC. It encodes CASSQKDRTNLTNYGYTF.

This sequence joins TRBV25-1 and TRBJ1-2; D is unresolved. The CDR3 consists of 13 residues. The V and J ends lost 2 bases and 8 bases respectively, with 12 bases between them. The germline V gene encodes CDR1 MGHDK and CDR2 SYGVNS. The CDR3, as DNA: TGTGCCAGCAGTGAAGACTTCGCCCGGGGCTACACCTTC. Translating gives CASSEDFARGYTF.

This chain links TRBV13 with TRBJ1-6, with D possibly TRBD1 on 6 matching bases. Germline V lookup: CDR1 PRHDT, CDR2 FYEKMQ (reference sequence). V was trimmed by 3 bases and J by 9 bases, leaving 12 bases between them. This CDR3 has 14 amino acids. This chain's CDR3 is CASSLGGAASPLHF. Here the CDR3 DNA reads TGTGCCAGCAGCTTGGGGGGGGCAGCTTCACCCCTCCACTTT. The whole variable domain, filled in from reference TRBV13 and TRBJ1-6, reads AAGVIQSPRHLIKEKRETATLKCYPIPRHDTVYWYQQGPGQDPQFLISFYEKMQSDKGSIPDRFSAQQFSDYHSELNMSSLELGDSALYFCASSLGGAASPLHFGNGTRLTVT.

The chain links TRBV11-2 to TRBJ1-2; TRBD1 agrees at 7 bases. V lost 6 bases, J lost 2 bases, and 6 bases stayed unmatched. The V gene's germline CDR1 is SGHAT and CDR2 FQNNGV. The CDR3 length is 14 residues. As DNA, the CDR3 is TGTGCCAGCAGTCCCGGACAGGCGAACTATGGCTACACCTTC. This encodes CASSPGQANYGYTF.

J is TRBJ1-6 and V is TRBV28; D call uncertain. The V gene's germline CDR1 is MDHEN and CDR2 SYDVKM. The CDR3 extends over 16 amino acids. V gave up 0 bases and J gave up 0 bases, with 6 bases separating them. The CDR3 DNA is TGTGCCAGCAGTTTATGGTCCAGCTCCTATAATTCACCCCTCCACTTT. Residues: CASSLWSSSYNSPLHF.

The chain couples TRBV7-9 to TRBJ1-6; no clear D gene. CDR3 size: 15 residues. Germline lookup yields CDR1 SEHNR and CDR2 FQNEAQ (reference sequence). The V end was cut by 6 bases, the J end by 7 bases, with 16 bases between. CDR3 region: CASRPAGRRNSPLHF. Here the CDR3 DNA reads TGTGCCAGCAGACCGGCGGGCAGGCGAAATTCACCCCTCCACTTT.

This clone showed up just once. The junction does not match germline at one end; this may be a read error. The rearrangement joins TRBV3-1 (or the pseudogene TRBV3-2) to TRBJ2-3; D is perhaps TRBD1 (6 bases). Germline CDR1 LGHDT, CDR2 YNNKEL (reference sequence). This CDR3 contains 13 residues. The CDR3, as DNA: TGTGCCAGCCAACAGGGAAGCACTGATACGCAGTATTTT. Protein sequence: CASQQGSTDTQYF.

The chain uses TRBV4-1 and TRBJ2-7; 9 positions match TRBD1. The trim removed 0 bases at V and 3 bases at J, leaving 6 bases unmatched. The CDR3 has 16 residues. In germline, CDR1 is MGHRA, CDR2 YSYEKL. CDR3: CASSQDSGTGYYEQYF. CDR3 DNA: TGCGCCAGCAGCCAAGATTCCGGGACAGGGTACTACGAGCAGTACTTC.

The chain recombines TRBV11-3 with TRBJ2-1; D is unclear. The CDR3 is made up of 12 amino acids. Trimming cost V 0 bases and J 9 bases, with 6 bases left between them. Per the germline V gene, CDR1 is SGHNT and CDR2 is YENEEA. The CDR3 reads CASSLDPSEQFF. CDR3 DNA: TGTGCCAGCAGCTTAGATCCTAGTGAGCAGTTCTTC. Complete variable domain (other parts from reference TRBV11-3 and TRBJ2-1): EAGVVQSPRYKIIEKKQPVAFWCNPISGHNTLYWYLQNLGQGPELLIRYENEEAVDDSQLPKDRFSAERLKGVDSTLKIQPAELGDSAVYLCASSLDPSEQFFGPGTRLTVL.

CDR3: CASGDYSKAPGNTIYF. DNA for the CDR3: TGTGCCAGCGGGGACTACTCAAAGGCTCCCGGAAACACCATATATTTT. The rearrangement links TRBV21-1 to TRBJ1-3. TRBV21-1 is a pseudogene locus. The CDR3 contains 16 residues.

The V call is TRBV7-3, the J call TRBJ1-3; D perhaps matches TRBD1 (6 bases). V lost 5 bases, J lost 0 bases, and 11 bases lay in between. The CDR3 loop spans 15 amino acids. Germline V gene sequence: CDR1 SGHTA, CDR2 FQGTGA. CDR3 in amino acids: CASSPTGSSGNTIYF. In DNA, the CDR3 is TGTGCCAGCAGCCCAACAGGGAGCTCTGGAAACACCATATATTTT.

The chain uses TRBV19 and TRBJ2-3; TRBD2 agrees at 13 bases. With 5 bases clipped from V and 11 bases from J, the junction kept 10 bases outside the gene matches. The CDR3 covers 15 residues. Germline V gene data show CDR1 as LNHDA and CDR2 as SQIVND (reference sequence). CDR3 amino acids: CASSASGTSGKGQYF. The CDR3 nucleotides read TGTGCCAGTAGTGCATCCGGGACTAGCGGGAAGGGGCAGTATTTT.

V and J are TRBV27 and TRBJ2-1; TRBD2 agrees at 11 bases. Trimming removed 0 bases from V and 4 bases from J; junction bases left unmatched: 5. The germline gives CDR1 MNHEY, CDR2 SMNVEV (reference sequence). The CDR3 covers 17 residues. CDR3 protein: CASSLSPRLAGYNEQFF. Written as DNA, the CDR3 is TGTGCCAGCAGTTTATCACCCCGACTAGCGGGGTACAATGAGCAGTTCTTC.

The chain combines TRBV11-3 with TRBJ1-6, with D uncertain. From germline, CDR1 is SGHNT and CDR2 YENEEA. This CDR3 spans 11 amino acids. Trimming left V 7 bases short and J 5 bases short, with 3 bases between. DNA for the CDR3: TGTGCCAGCACTCATAATTCACCCCTCCACTTT. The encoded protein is CASTHNSPLHF.

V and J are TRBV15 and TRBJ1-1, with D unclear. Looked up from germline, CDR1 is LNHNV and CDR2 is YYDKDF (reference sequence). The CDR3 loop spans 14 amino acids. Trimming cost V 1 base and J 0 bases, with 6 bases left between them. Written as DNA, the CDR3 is TGTGCCACCAGCAGAGGGTCAGTGAACACTGAAGCTTTCTTT. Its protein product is CATSRGSVNTEAFF.

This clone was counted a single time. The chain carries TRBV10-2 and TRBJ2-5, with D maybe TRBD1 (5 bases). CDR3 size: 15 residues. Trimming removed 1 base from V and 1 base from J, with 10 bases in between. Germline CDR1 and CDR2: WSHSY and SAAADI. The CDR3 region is CASSEWHRSQETQYF. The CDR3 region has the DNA TGCGCCAGCAGTGAGTGGCACAGGAGCCAAGAGACCCAGTACTTC.

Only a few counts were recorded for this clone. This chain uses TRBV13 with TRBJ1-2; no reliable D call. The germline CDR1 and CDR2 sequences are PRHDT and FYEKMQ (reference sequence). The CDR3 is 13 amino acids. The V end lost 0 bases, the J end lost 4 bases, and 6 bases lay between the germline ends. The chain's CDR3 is CASSLGLTYGYTF. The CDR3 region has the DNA TGTGCCAGCAGCTTAGGCCTAACCTATGGCTACACCTTC.

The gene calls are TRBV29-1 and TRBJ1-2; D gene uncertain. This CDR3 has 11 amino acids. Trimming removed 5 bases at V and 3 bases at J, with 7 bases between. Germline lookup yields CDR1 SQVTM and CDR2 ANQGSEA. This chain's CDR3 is CSVPRDYGYTF. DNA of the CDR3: TGCAGCGTTCCCCGGGACTATGGCTACACCTTC.

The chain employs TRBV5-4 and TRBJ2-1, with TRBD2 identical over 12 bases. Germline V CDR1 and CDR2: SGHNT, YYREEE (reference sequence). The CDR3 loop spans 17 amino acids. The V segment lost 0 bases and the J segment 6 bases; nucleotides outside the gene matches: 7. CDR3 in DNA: TGTGCCAGCAGCTTGGCAGGGACTAGCGGGCCCTTCAATGAGCAGTTCTTC. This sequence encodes CASSLAGTSGPFNEQFF.

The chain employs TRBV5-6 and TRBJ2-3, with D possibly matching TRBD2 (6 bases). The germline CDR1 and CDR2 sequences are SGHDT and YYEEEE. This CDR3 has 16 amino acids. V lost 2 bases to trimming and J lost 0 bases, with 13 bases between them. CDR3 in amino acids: CASSFGTASSTDTQYF. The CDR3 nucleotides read TGTGCCAGCAGCTTTGGGACTGCCTCTAGCACAGATACGCAGTATTTT.

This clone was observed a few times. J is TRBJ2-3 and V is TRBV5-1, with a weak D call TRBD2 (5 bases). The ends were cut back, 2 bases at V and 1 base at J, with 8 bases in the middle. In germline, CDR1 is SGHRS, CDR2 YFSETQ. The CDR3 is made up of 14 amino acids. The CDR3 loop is CASSLPAGTDTQYF. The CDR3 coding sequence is TGCGCCAGCAGCTTACCAGCGGGCACAGATACGCAGTATTTT.

Here the CDR3 DNA reads TGTGCCAGCAGCCCCCAGGACAGGGCCTATGGCTACACCTTC. Residues: CASSPQDRAYGYTF. The chain recombines TRBV9 with TRBJ1-2; 8 bases are a match to TRBD1. Trimming took 4 bases from V and 4 from J; bases not matched to a gene: 6. This CDR3 spans 14 amino acids. The V gene's germline CDR1 is SGDLS and CDR2 YYNGEE.